This TCR beta chain emerged from a study of technical replicates of blood from several donors. The CDR3 spans 12 residues. CDR1 and CDR2 from the germline V gene are PRHDT and FYEKMQ (reference sequence). With 1 base removed from V and 8 bases from J, the gap between germline ends came to 8 bases. Here immunoSEQ multiplex PCR was the method, and the copy in TCRdb shows in-frame clones only, minus some. The data hold roughly 100,000 clones, with 90% to 97% observed a single time. This sequence was found in a human donor in good health. This chain uses TRBV13 with TRBJ1-2; D is unresolved. Sequenced sample: T cells isolated from PBMCs. CDR3 sequence reads: CASSLDLEGYTF. The DNA for the CDR3 is TGTGCCAGCAGCTTAGACTTGGAGGGCTACACCTTC. Filled out from reference TRBV13 and TRBJ1-2, the complete variable domain reads AAGVIQSPRHLIKEKRETATLKCYPIPRHDTVYWYQQGPGQDPQFLISFYEKMQSDKGSIPDRFSAQQFSDYHSELNMSSLELGDSALYFCASSLDLEGYTFGSGTRLTVV.